The present TCR beta chain was sequenced within a study of T-cell memory formation after mild COVID-19. Between the trimmed V and J ends, which lost 6 bases and 6 bases, there was a span of 11 bases. The CDR3 runs 13 residues. Germline CDR1 reads SGHTA; CDR2 reads FQGTGA. A single record per CDR3 protein comes from TCRdb applying MiXCR to the 5' RACE reads. The sample has about 110,000 distinct CDR3 sequences; 17% are singletons. This clonotype was observed a few times. Sequencing was done on a sample of PBMCs or a T cell subset sorted from them (not recorded which). The sequence was obtained from an adult woman who had mild COVID-19 (a few samples of this study predate the infection). Cell type and time point are not known. This sequence joins TRBV7-3 and TRBJ2-2; D is uncertain. The CDR3 spells CASSPSGPGELFF. In DNA form, the CDR3 reads TGTGCCAGCAGTCCGTCCGGACCCGGGGAGCTGTTTTTT.